This T cell receptor (beta chain) was recovered during a study of identical twins. Study-level points and caveats: Beta out-of-frame sequences showed weaker excess sharing between twins. Models underpredicted monozygotic twin sharing of out-of-frame TCR alpha. Invariant MAIT and iNKT cells are populations that could partly confound zero-insertion analyses.

This clonotype was counted between two and nine times. Its antigen is unidentified. cDNA molecules carried unique molecular identifiers, and template switching added a universal primer site. Via MiXCR, TCRdb re-called the 5' RACE reads, giving one row per CDR3 protein. This sample has roughly 630,000 distinct CDR3 sequences, with around 7.4% found just once. Trimming took 2 bases from V and 5 from J, leaving 8 bases between them. Germline assignment: CDR1 SGHNT and CDR2 YYREEE (reference sequence). The CDR3 has 13 amino acids. This same sample was also taken into another study, of yellow fever vaccine responses in identical twins.

Sequenced sample: PBMCs. The chain combines TRBV5-4 with TRBJ2-1; no reliable D call. This clonotype originated in a woman between 18 and 29 years old in good health. The CDR3 DNA reads as TGTGCCAGCAGCTTTCAGGTTGACAATGAGCAGTTCTTC. Translating gives CASSFQVDNEQFF.